The 18 T cell receptor beta chains presented below share a single source sample, sequenced in a study of blood T cell repertoires in COVID-19. The assay was immunoSEQ multiplex PCR, and TCRdb's table has in-frame clones only and misses some. The sample has over 90,000 clones, approximately 89% seen once. The sequencing input was peripheral blood. Receptors originate from a human donor in a cohort sampled during active COVID-19.

This clone was detected a few times. This chain links TRBV6-1 with TRBJ2-1; 7 positions agree with TRBD1. CDR1 is MNHNS and CDR2 is SASEGT in the germline V gene. The J segment lost 10 bases and the V segment lost 0 bases, leaving 9 bases of the junction unmatched. This CDR3 contains 15 residues. The chain's CDR3 is CASSEALRGGNEQFF. The CDR3 DNA sequence: TGTGCCAGCAGTGAAGCGCTTCGAGGGGGCAACGAGCAGTTCTTC.

The gene calls are TRBV29-1 and TRBJ1-1; 10 bases line up with TRBD1. V gave up 5 bases and J gave up 3 bases; unmatched junction bases: 3. Germline values: CDR1 SQVTM, CDR2 ANQGSEA. This CDR3 comprises 13 residues. Here the CDR3 reads CSVPGTGDTEAFF. DNA for the CDR3: TGCAGCGTTCCCGGGACAGGGGACACTGAAGCTTTCTTT.

The chain combines TRBV25-1 with TRBJ2-7, with unresolved D. From germline, CDR1 is MGHDK and CDR2 SYGVNS. The CDR3 length is 15 residues. V was pared by 5 bases and J by 2 bases, with 16 bases between. CDR3 sequence (DNA): TGTGCCAGCAGTCCCGCCCCACAGATAACCTACGAGCAGTACTTC. It codes for CASSPAPQITYEQYF.

The chain uses TRBV6-5 and TRBJ1-2; D is possibly TRBD1 (6 bases). Germline V gives CDR1 MNHEY, CDR2 SVGAGI. The length of the CDR3 is 13 residues. Trimming took 4 bases from V and 8 from J, leaving 14 bases between them. CDR3 sequence reads: CASSSSGARGYTF. The CDR3, as DNA: TGTGCCAGCAGTTCGTCAGGGGCCCGCGGCTACACCTTC.

The chain has TRBV5-1 and TRBJ1-6, with 9 bases matching TRBD1. In germline, CDR1 is SGHRS, CDR2 YFSETQ. The CDR3 sequence is 16 residues long. J gave up 7 bases and V 3 bases, and 8 bases lay outside the gene matches. As DNA, the CDR3 is TGCGCCAGCAGCTCCTCTACACAGGGGGCGAATTCACCCCTCCACTTT. Protein sequence: CASSSSTQGANSPLHF.

The chain uses TRBV3-1 (or the pseudogene TRBV3-2) and TRBJ1-3; D is undetermined. The germline V and J ends were trimmed by 4 bases and 8 bases, with 9 bases remaining between them. Germline V gives CDR1 LGHDT, CDR2 YNNKEL (reference sequence). CDR3 length: 12 amino acids. The CDR3 DNA is TGTGCCAGCAGCCGCCGGGAGGACACCATATATTTT. Its translation: CASSRREDTIYF.

This chain connects TRBV27 to TRBJ1-6; 7 nucleotides align to TRBD1. Germline assignment: CDR1 MNHEY and CDR2 SMNVEV (reference sequence). The CDR3 length is 13 residues. With V trimmed by 6 bases and J by 10 bases, 6 bases remained unmatched. The CDR3 nucleotides read TGTGCCAGCAGGTCCGACAGGGTGTCACCCCTCCACTTT. Translated: CASRSDRVSPLHF.

J is TRBJ2-7 and V is TRBV12-2; the D call of TRBD1 is as the table states it, not checked on the DNA. TRBV12-2 is a known pseudogene. The CDR3 has 14 amino acids. The CDR3 DNA sequence: TGTGCAAGTCGCTTAGGCAGGGCGACCTACGAGCAGTACTTC. The encoded protein is CASRLGRATYEQYF.

CDR3 DNA: TGTGCCAGCAGTGGACAAGGACAATATAATTCACCCCTCCACTTT. This codes for CASSGQGQYNSPLHF. J is TRBJ1-6 and V is TRBV25-1; D may be TRBD1 (5 bases). V was trimmed by 4 bases and J by 4 bases, leaving 11 bases between them. CDR3 length: 15 amino acids. In germline, CDR1 is MGHDK, CDR2 SYGVNS.

The chain recombines TRBV3-1 (or the pseudogene TRBV3-2) with TRBJ2-3; possibly TRBD2 for D (7 bases). Germline V gene lookup returns CDR1 LGHDT and CDR2 YNNKEL (reference sequence). The CDR3 has 16 amino acids. V shed 1 base and J shed 2 bases, with 13 bases lying between them. The CDR3 loop reads CASSQVAGAPTDTQYF. The CDR3 DNA reads TGTGCCAGCAGCCAAGTGGCGGGGGCGCCCACAGATACGCAGTATTTT.

The rearrangement links TRBV4-2 to TRBJ2-7; a possible D gene is TRBD1 (6 bases). The CDR3 runs 16 residues. Per germline, CDR1 LGHNA and CDR2 YNFKEQ. V was shortened by 3 bases and J by 2 bases, with 17 bases between the two germline ends. The CDR3 nucleotides are TGTGCCAGCAGCCATGGACAGCTCGCCTTCGCCTACGAGCAGTACTTC. It translates to CASSHGQLAFAYEQYF.

The chain recombines TRBV2 with TRBJ1-6; 8 nucleotides agree with TRBD1. J was trimmed by 3 bases and V by 4 bases; bases with no gene match: 11. Germline CDR1 SNHLY, CDR2 FYNNEI. This CDR3 is built from 18 residues. CDR3 region: CASSGAPGQALYNSPLHF. The CDR3 DNA reads TGTGCCAGCAGTGGAGCCCCGGGACAGGCTCTCTATAATTCACCCCTCCACTTT.

Only a few counts were recorded for this clone. The chain has TRBV27 and TRBJ1-6; D gene unclear. Trimming pared 6 bases from V and 0 bases from J, leaving 15 bases between. CDR1 MNHEY and CDR2 SMNVEV come from the germline V gene (reference sequence). The CDR3 is 17 residues long. The CDR3 here is CASSPQPGNSYNSPLHF. CDR3 coding DNA: TGTGCCAGCAGCCCTCAGCCCGGGAACTCCTATAATTCACCCCTCCACTTT.

The count of this clone is one. The chain combines TRBV2 with TRBJ2-6; TRBD1 aligns across 9 bases. V shed 5 bases and J 4 bases; nucleotides not matched to a gene: 6. This CDR3 is built from 16 residues. Germline V gives CDR1 SNHLY, CDR2 FYNNEI. The CDR3 loop reads CASSLNRGPGANVLTF. The CDR3 nucleotides are TGTGCCAGCAGTCTTAACAGGGGGCCGGGGGCCAACGTCCTGACTTTC. Drawing the rest from reference TRBV2 and TRBJ2-6, the complete variable domain is EPEVTQTPSHQVTQMGQEVILRCVPISNHLYFYWYRQILGQKVEFLVSFYNNEISEKSEIFDDQFSVERPDGSNFTLKIRSTKLEDSAMYFCASSLNRGPGANVLTFGAGSRLTVL.

The chain links TRBV3-1 (or the pseudogene TRBV3-2) to TRBJ2-7, with 11 bases that match TRBD2. The germline CDR1 and CDR2 sequences are LGHDT and YNNKEL (reference sequence). CDR3 length: 13 residues. J lost 9 bases, V lost 5 bases, and 6 bases had no gene match. Here the CDR3 reads CASSDSGGVPQYF. DNA of the CDR3: TGTGCCAGCAGCGATAGCGGGGGGGTGCCGCAGTACTTC.

The CDR3 DNA is TGTGCCTGGACCCCCCTAGCGGGGGGCGCTGAGACCCAGTACTTC. This sequence encodes CAWTPLAGGAETQYF. The J gene is TRBJ2-5, the V gene TRBV30; 11 positions match TRBD2. This CDR3 comprises 15 residues. Trimming removed 4 bases from V and 5 bases from J; junction bases left unmatched: 9. The germline CDR1 and CDR2 sequences are GTSNPN and SVGIG (reference sequence).

The chain is built from TRBV7-8 and TRBJ1-4; 9 bases are a match to TRBD1. Trimming at V came to 1 base and at J to 7 bases, leaving 7 bases not matched to a gene. The germline CDR1 and CDR2 sequences are SGHVS and FQNEAQ. CDR3 length: 16 residues. The chain's CDR3 is CASSLVGTGRGEKLFF. The CDR3 nucleotides read TGTGCCAGCAGCTTAGTAGGGACAGGGAGAGGTGAAAAACTGTTTTTT.

The chain couples TRBV9 to TRBJ2-1; 8 nucleotides line up with TRBD2. The germline gives CDR1 SGDLS, CDR2 YYNGEE. Germline trimming cut 0 bases from V and 4 bases from J; bases unmatched to any gene: 3. The CDR3 loop spans 15 amino acids. CDR3 amino acids: CASSVVSGDYNEQFF. CDR3 coding DNA: TGTGCCAGCAGCGTAGTTAGCGGGGATTACAATGAGCAGTTCTTC.